Listed below are T cell receptor beta chains from one sample, sequenced in a study of shared clonotypes between healthy human individuals. The protocol was immunoSEQ multiplex PCR, while the TCRdb copy is restricted to in-frame clones and leaves out a portion. The sample comprises around 550,000 clones, almost 97% of which are singletons, and approximately 0.06% rests with the top ten. The sequenced sample was naive CD4+ T cells sorted from blood. The receptor source for this set is a woman aged 30 to 39 in good health. Each CDR3 is given without its conserved first and last residue. Fields, in order: J gene, V gene, CDR3 protein.

TRBJ1-5,TRBV10-2,ASSQNRASNQPQH
TRBJ2-7,TRBV28,ASYPRGSYEQY
TRBJ1-1,TRBV7-9,ASSYQPRAGTTEAF
TRBJ2-7,TRBV15,ATSRDSGTGYNYEQY
TRBJ1-1,TRBV6-5,ASAQANTEAF
TRBJ1-6,TRBV15,ATSKGQGAGSPLH
TRBJ1-6,TRBV27,ASSRQGAPSSPLH
TRBJ2-7,TRBV18,TSSPGQVGAHEQY
TRBJ1-4,TRBV20-1,SASGRGKLF
TRBJ2-3,TRBV29-1,SKSYGTSTDTQY
TRBJ2-3,TRBV7-6,ASSLGSGTQY
TRBJ1-6,TRBV27,ASSPRTRSSYNSPLH
TRBJ1-1,TRBV23-1,ASSQLAAEAF
TRBJ2-4,TRBV5-6,ASSLVTSDRNIQY
TRBJ2-1,TRBV19,ASSVLTGAGEQF
TRBJ2-7,TRBV5-1,ASSKRTGGYEQY
TRBJ1-5,TRBV6-1,ASSDYQPQH
TRBJ1-2,TRBV4-2,ASSQGLTGTVYGYT
TRBJ1-3,TRBV5-5,ASSPQLSGNTIY
TRBJ2-1,TRBV7-9,ASSSIAGTSSYNEQF
TRBJ1-2,TRBV27,ASSWGQNTPANYGYT
TRBJ2-1,TRBV6-1,ATTDRSSYNEQF
TRBJ2-2,TRBV6-1,ASRTAGGDTGELF
TRBJ2-1,TRBV11-3,ASSKRQKLAGGRNEQF
TRBJ2-3,TRBV29-1,SVEEGPQNTDTQY
TRBJ2-2,TRBV18,ASSPPPNTGELF
TRBJ1-1,TRBV5-4,ASSMGGGTNTEAF
TRBJ2-3,TRBV2,ASSLSADTQY
TRBJ1-1,TRBV18,ASSTGEGNTGAF
TRBJ2-1,TRBV25-1,ASSDGDRVGNEQF
TRBJ2-1,TRBV9,ASSMTSGGYNEQF
TRBJ2-7,TRBV27,ASSFGVTGSYEQY
TRBJ1-1,TRBV7-2,ASSGPGQGLAEAF
TRBJ2-7,TRBV6-1,ASSAQSGTGYEQY
TRBJ1-6,TRBV5-1,ASSTDRDSPLH
TRBJ2-5,TRBV4-1,ASSQWVKETQY
TRBJ1-1,TRBV7-8,ASSSNRGRSTEAF
TRBJ2-5,TRBV28,ASQVGETQY
TRBJ2-2,TRBV5-4,ASSAGTGDTGELF
TRBJ1-1,TRBV5-1,ASSLTGFFGMNTEAF
TRBJ1-5,TRBV27,ASSLRGNQPQH
TRBJ2-6,TRBV7-6,ASSFRGGDSGANVLT
TRBJ2-1,TRBV4-2,ASSQLEGVSYNEQF
TRBJ2-7,TRBV28,ASSLSSGNSPYEQY
TRBJ2-7,TRBV4-2,ASSLQLHSYEQY
TRBJ2-3,TRBV5-1,ASSLTGGQDTQY
TRBJ1-1,TRBV2,ATGQLAEAF
TRBJ2-7,TRBV5-1,ASSVNPSGSYEQY
TRBJ1-1,TRBV29-1,SVSSLDGSMNTEAF
TRBJ1-2,TRBV5-5,ASSIGRIDGYT